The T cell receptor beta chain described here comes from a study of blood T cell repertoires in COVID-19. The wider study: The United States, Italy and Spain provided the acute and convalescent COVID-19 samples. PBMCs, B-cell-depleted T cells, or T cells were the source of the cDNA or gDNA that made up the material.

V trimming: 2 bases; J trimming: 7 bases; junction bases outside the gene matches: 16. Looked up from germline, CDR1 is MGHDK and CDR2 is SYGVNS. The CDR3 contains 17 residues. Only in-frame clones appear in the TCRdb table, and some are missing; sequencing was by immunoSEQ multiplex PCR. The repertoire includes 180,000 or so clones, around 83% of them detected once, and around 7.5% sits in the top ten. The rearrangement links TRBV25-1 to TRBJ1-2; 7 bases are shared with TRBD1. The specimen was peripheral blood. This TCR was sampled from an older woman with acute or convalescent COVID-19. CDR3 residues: CASSEKTFTRGRGGYTF. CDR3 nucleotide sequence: TGTGCCAGCAGTGAAAAGACATTTACAAGGGGGCGCGGTGGCTACACCTTC.